This T cell receptor beta chain is from a study of blood T cell repertoires in COVID-19. CDR1 WSHSY and CDR2 SAAADI come from the germline V gene. The CDR3 is 14 amino acids. Trimming pared 3 bases from V and 8 bases from J, leaving 16 bases between. This clone has at least ten counts. As originally analysed: Estimation of nucleated cell counts was performed using reference gene primer amplification. Sequencing was performed with immunoSEQ multiplex PCR; in TCRdb, only in-frame clones are kept and a portion is missing. V, J and clone size are taken as reported in that table, and D and trimming were inferred from the DNA itself. The sample shows under 250,000 clones, around 81% of them seen only once.

J is TRBJ1-2 and V is TRBV10-2; D might be TRBD1 (6 bases). The material sequenced was peripheral blood. The sequence came from a woman between 25 and 40 years old who had recovered from COVID-19. For the CDR3, the DNA is TGCGCCAGCAGTGACACACAGGGTTGGGGCGGCTACACCTTC. Translating it yields CASSDTQGWGGYTF.